This T cell receptor (beta chain) was retrieved from a study of blood T cell repertoires in COVID-19. Study at large: PBMCs, B-cell-depleted T cells, or T cells were the source of the cDNA or gDNA that made up the material.

In the authors' workflow: Reference gene primer amplification gave estimated nucleated cell counts. Only in-frame clones appear in the TCRdb table, and some are missing; sequencing was by immunoSEQ multiplex PCR. From that table come the V and J calls and clone size; the DNA was used to work out D and trimming. This sample has roughly 300,000 clones; 89% occur once, and the top ten carry roughly 6.7%. This clone turned up a few times. V was shortened by 0 bases and J by 6 bases, with 8 bases between the two germline ends. CDR1 SEHNR and CDR2 FQNEAQ come from the germline V gene (reference sequence). The CDR3 covers 14 residues.

Sequencing used peripheral blood. The source of this sequence is a young man who had recovered from COVID-19. The chain carries TRBV7-9 and TRBJ2-2; no reliable D call. The CDR3 DNA is TGTGCCAGCAGCTTAGCGGAGACTTCCGGGGAGCTGTTTTTT. Translation: CASSLAETSGELFF. Full variable domain (remainder filled in from reference TRBV7-9 and TRBJ2-2): DTGVSQNPRHKITKRGQNVTFRCDPISEHNRLYWYRQTLGQGPEFLTYFQNEAQLEKSRLLSDRFSAERPKGSFSTLEIQRTEQGDSAMYLCASSLAETSGELFFGEGSRLTVL.